This T cell receptor (beta chain) was recovered during a study of blood T cell repertoires in COVID-19. Study at large: Acute and convalescent COVID-19 specimens originated in the United States, Italy and Spain. The cDNA or gDNA used as material had been derived from T cells, B-cell-depleted T cells, or PBMCs.

The germline gives CDR1 SEHNR, CDR2 FQNEAQ (reference sequence). The CDR3 spans 15 residues. The trim removed 3 bases at V and 3 bases at J, leaving 4 bases unmatched. As handled by the study authors: The authors estimated nucleated cell counts from reference gene primer amplification. Profiled with immunoSEQ multiplex PCR; TCRdb holds only in-frame clones, not every one. V and J calls and clone size follow that table, whereas D and trimming were derived from the DNA. The sample gives 90,000 to 140,000 clones, roughly 76% of which show up once; 8.5% to 9.5% is in the top ten. In this sample, this clone turned up once.

V and J are TRBV7-9 and TRBJ2-2; 7 bases fit TRBD1. Sequenced: peripheral blood. The TCR originated in a woman aged 70-85 years with acute or convalescent COVID-19. The DNA for the CDR3 is TGTGCCAGCAGCTTCCGGACAGGAGACACCGGGGAGCTGTTTTTT. Encoded protein: CASSFRTGDTGELFF.